A selection of T cell receptor beta chains follows, all from one sample in a study of shared clonotypes between healthy human individuals. Only in-frame clones appear in the TCRdb table, and some are missing; sequencing was by immunoSEQ multiplex PCR. This table holds some 690,000 clones, about 90% found once. Sequenced: memory CD8+ T cells from PBMCs. The receptor source for this set is a man between 18 and 35 years old in good health. Some clones in this sample may be carry-over from other donors' samples. CDR3s include the opening cysteine and the closing phenylalanine or tryptophan.

cdr3_aa	v_call	j_call
CASSLWWQGATNEQFF	TRBV5-1	TRBJ2-1
CASSLATTAYEQYF	TRBV5-1	TRBJ2-7
CASSAERTDTQYF	TRBV9	TRBJ2-3
CASRLGDGNTEAFF	TRBV28	TRBJ1-1
CASSGRDRGYEQYF	TRBV7-8	TRBJ2-7
CASSYRGGAGNTIYF	TRBV6-5	TRBJ1-3
CSVVWLAGREQYF	TRBV29-1	TRBJ2-7
CASTTLGVPGETQYF	TRBV7-9	TRBJ2-5
CSVSGGDRGYEQYF	TRBV29-1	TRBJ2-7
CSGEPGRMNTEAFF	TRBV29-1	TRBJ1-1
CAWDLSRYEQYF	TRBV30	TRBJ2-7
CASSQADRRYDEQYF	TRBV4-1	TRBJ2-7
CASSYSPSNQPQHF	TRBV27	TRBJ1-5
CSVGSEVYGYTF	TRBV29-1	TRBJ1-2
CASSLVTSGQVGEQFF	TRBV7-6	TRBJ2-1
CASSSRGQSLDEQYF	TRBV19	TRBJ2-7
CASSPTSDIYNEQFF	TRBV28	TRBJ2-1
CASSYSGGANYGYTF	TRBV6-5	TRBJ1-2
CASSILRTNRDEQFF	TRBV28	TRBJ2-1
CAISDGTYEQYF	TRBV10-3	TRBJ2-7
CASSYDRSNQPQHF	TRBV6-5	TRBJ1-5
CASSLVGQGYNEQFF	TRBV5-4	TRBJ2-1
CASSGLAGGRGTDTQYF	TRBV27	TRBJ2-3
CASSYKSGSRDEQFF	TRBV9	TRBJ2-1